This T cell receptor (beta chain) is drawn from a study of blood T cell repertoires in COVID-19. Across the study: Acute-phase and convalescent COVID-19 samples originated in the United States, Italy and Spain. T cells, B-cell-depleted T cells, or PBMCs supplied cDNA or gDNA.

In the original analysis: Reference gene primer amplification gave nucleated cell count estimates. Libraries were prepared by immunoSEQ multiplex PCR; TCRdb keeps only in-frame clonotypes and omits some of them. That table supplies the V and J calls and clone size; D and trimming were determined from the DNA. The sample lists 40,000 to 55,000 clones, around nine tenths seen once, with around 30% in the top ten. The CDR3 totals 13 residues. The V gene's germline CDR1 is MNHEY and CDR2 SVGAGI. Trimming took 5 bases from V and 7 from J, leaving 14 bases between them. This clonotype was sampled from a woman aged 80 or over with acute or convalescent COVID-19. What was sequenced was peripheral blood. The chain employs TRBV6-5 and TRBJ1-2; possible D gene TRBD1, 6 bases. The CDR3 DNA is TGTGCCAGCAGTCAGGGGCGCTTAAGTGGCTACACCTTC. Protein: CASSQGRLSGYTF.